These T cell receptor beta chains were read from a single sample in a study of tumor-infiltrating lymphocytes in localized non-small cell lung cancer. Assay: immunoSEQ multiplex PCR; the TCRdb copy retains only in-frame clones and omits some. The repertoire has approximately 12,000 clones, about 78% of them found once; the top ten carry approximately 4.9%. Sequencing was done on a sample of lung tumor tissue. The receptors were sampled from a human donor with non-small cell lung cancer. The CDR3 runs from the conserved cysteine through the conserved F or W. The order of the fields is clone size, J gene, V gene, CDR3 protein. The size field is filled for only some rows; it gives once, few, many or a size class.

>NA|TRBJ1-2|TRBV5-1
CASSLNPQGLNYGYTF
>NA|TRBJ2-3|TRBV7-2
CASIRGAGEGDTQYF
>NA|TRBJ2-6|TRBV7-2
CASSFFGLSGANVLTF
>NA|TRBJ2-2|TRBV5-4
CAFGGGHGTGELFF
>NA|TRBJ2-6|TRBV5-1
CASRLDRGSGANVLTF
>NA|TRBJ2-2|TRBV6-4
CASSESRESLTGELFF
>NA|TRBJ1-4|TRBV30
CAWNRGLANEKLFF
>NA|TRBJ2-5|TRBV7-2
CASSPLGPRYQETQYF
>NA|TRBJ2-3|TRBV18
CASSLWDFTDTQYF
>NA|TRBJ2-1|TRBV5-1
CASSPGQGVDEQFF
>NA|TRBJ2-7|TRBV18
CASSRNPHYEQYF
>NA|TRBJ2-1|TRBV5-1
CASSLDPGYNEQFF
>NA|TRBJ2-2|TRBV18
CASYSWGTGELFF
>NA|TRBJ1-2|TRBV5-1
CASSLSPNNYGYTF
>NA|TRBJ1-6|TRBV9
CASSAPSFWGDSPLHF
>NA|TRBJ2-3|TRBV30
CAWSVIGRNSDTQYF
>NA|TRBJ2-1|TRBV5-4
CASSSGLARMDEQFF
>few|TRBJ2-3|TRBV7-8
CASSFNRVSTDTQYF
>once|TRBJ2-5|TRBV27
CASLGQGAGETQYF
>NA|TRBJ1-2|TRBV28
CASSKTGGYTF
>once|TRBJ2-7|TRBV28
CASSPSGNYEQYF
>NA|TRBJ2-3|TRBV7-9
CASSFSRERFTDTQYF
>NA|TRBJ1-3|TRBV14
CASSHWGSRNTIYF
>NA|TRBJ2-5|TRBV4-1
CASSHTSGIDLETQYF
>NA|TRBJ2-2|TRBV20-1
CSAGQFGELFF
>NA|TRBJ1-2|TRBV7-2
CASSLAGGGRNYGYTF
>NA|TRBJ1-5|TRBV27
CASRTGGAGWSNQPQHF
>NA|TRBJ1-1|TRBV14
CASSQGRGNTEAFF
>NA|TRBJ2-1|TRBV30
CAGSKSYNEQFF